This T cell receptor beta chain was obtained from a study of control samples from healthy donors and cancer patients. This table comes from immunoSEQ multiplex PCR, and its TCRdb copy is limited to in-frame clones, with some not included. The table lists about 160,000 clones, around nine tenths of them singletons. V gave up 6 bases and J gave up 1 base, with 11 bases separating them. CDR1 is MNHEY and CDR2 is SVGAGI in the germline V gene. The CDR3 contains 14 residues. This clone was recorded only once. This clonotype was sampled from a man aged 25-45 years in good health. The J gene is TRBJ2-3, the V gene TRBV6-5, with no clear D. Sequenced: blood. Here the CDR3 reads CASSGQLGTDTQYF. The CDR3 DNA sequence: TGTGCCAGCAGCGGCCAGCTCGGCACAGATACGCAGTATTTT.